This T cell receptor beta chain was captured by sequencing in a study of blood T cell repertoires in COVID-19 (dated by TCRdb to 2020 to 2022). Some background on the complete study: Samples covering the acute and convalescent phases of COVID-19 were provided by collaborators in the United States, Italy and Spain. The prospective study material was composed of cDNA or gDNA derived from T cells, B-cell-depleted T cells, or PBMCs. HLA class I and class II types, where available, came from metadata supplied by the sample provider rather than from assay-based typing. The repertoires were released in a freely available public database intended as a resource for research on the immune response to SARS-CoV-2. The samples were drawn from two sources: the first 160 participants of the ongoing ImmuneRACE study, and about 1,300 subjects contributed by 6 global collaborators. Sample metadata almost always included a de-identified subject ID, COVID-19 status, age in years and sex. Deeply sampled blood TCRbeta repertoires from subjects exposed to, actively infected with, or recovered from COVID-19 were included in the dataset. Beyond this particular receptor, the publication reports: The quantity of clinical and demographic metadata differed by source and by participant and was supplied without curation.

Each collaborating institution followed its own protocols to collect whole blood in K2EDTA tubes. Collaborator samples were shipped for TCRbeta analysis as frozen whole blood, isolated PBMCs, or DNA extracted from either sample type. V lost 0 bases and J lost 4 bases, and the count of bases not matched to a germline gene is 7. The germline V gene sets CDR1 to KGHSH and CDR2 to LQKENI. From the cysteine through the phenylalanine, the CDR3 covers 17 amino acids. Only the CDR3 DNA stays, 51 bases, in frame from base 1. With regard to this clone: Its recognized antigen is unknown. There are no base qualities to consult, and no much larger clone falls within one base.

The immunoSEQ Assay, a bias-controlled multiplex PCR, was used to amplify TCRbeta CDR3 regions from genomic DNA. On the authors' methods: The number of nucleated cells in each sample was estimated from the amplification of reference gene primers within the assay. To quantify the absolute abundance of each unique TCRbeta CDR3 rearrangement, sequence reads were collapsed and filtered. For each sample, productive Simpson clonality was calculated as the square root of Simpson's diversity index over productive rearrangements. The clones in this table, taken by TCRdb from immuneACCESS, are in-frame only. Not every clone is retained; where verified, under half of the shortfall comes from an unresolved V gene, and the cause of the rest is unknown. D and trimming come from the DNA, and the V and J calls and clone size come from that table. The sample profile shows 200,000 to 250,000 clones; about 86% of them were found once. In total, the top ten clones hold 1.5% of the sample.

The sequencing sample was made of peripheral blood. Recombination joined TRBV18 with TRBJ2-3, with TRBD1 identical over 10 junction bases. The sequence came from a man in his late teens or twenties with active or convalescent COVID-19. This receptor has the CDR3 CASSPPTGGIDPDTQYF. Here is the DNA: TGTGCCAGCTCACCACCGACAGGGGGCATTGATCCAGATACGCAGTATTTT. Reference TRBV18 and TRBJ2-3 proteins supply the regions before and after the CDR3; the full variable domain is: NAGVMQNPRHLVRRRGQEARLRCSPMKGHSHVYWYRQLPEEGLKFMVYLQKENIIDESGMPKERFSAEFPKEGPSILRIQQVVRGDSAAYFCASSPPTGGIDPDTQYFGPGTRLTVL.